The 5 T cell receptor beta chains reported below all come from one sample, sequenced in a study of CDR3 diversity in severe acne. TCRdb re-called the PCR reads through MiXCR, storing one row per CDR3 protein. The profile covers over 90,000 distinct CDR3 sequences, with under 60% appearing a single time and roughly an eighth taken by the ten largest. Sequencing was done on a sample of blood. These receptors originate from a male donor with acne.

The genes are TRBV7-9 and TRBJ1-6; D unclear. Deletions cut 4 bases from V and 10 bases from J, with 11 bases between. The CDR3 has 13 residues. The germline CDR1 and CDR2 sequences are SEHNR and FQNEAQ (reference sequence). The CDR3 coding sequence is TGTGCCAGCAGCTCTACCCTGGGATCACCCCTCCACTTT. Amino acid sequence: CASSSTLGSPLHF.

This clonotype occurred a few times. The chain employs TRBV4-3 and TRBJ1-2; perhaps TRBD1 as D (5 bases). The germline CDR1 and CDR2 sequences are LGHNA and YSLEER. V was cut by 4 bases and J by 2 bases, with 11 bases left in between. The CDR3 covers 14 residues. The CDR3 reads CASSLLGGNYGYTF. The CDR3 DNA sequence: TGCGCCAGCAGCCTCCTCGGGGGGAACTATGGCTACACCTTC.

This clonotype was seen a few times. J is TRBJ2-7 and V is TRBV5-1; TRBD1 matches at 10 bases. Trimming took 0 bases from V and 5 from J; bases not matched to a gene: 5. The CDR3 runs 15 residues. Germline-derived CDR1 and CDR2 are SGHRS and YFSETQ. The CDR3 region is CASSLAGQGKNEQYF. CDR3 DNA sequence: TGCGCCAGCAGCTTGGCGGGACAGGGGAAGAACGAGCAGTACTTC.

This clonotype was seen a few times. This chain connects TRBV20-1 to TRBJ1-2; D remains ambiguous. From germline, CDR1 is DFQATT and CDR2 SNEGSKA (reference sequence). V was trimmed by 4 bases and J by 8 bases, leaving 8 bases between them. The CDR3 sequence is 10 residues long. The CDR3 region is CSAKDQGYTF. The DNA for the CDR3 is TGCAGTGCTAAGGACCAGGGCTACACCTTC.

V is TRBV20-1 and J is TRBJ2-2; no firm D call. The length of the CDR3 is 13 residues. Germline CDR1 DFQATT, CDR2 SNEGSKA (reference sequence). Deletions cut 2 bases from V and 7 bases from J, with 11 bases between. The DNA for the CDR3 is TGCAGTGCTAGATATCAGGAGTTCGGGGAGCTGTTTTTT. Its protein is CSARYQEFGELFF.